This T cell receptor beta chain was identified during a study of CD4 T cells in relation to SARS-CoV-2 and coronaviruses. Study-level background: After 10 to 11 days of antigen culture, PBMC TCR beta CDR3s were sequenced. Study-level findings and limits: Crossreactive clones expanded significantly less to SARS-CoV-2 than monoreactive clones.

Of note for this clone: The antigen remains unidentified.

The CDR3 spans 16 residues. Per germline, CDR1 LNHDA and CDR2 SQIVND (reference sequence). Trimming cost V 3 bases and J 3 bases, with 12 bases left between them. CD4+ T cells from unexposed donors were obtained before the COVID-19 pandemic (2011-2018). CD4+ T cells were isolated from the cells after about ten days of culture. Cultures received half-medium IL-2 refreshes on days 3 and 7. The table came from immunoSEQ multiplex PCR; TCRdb's copy has only in-frame clones and leaves some out. Seen here are 10,000 to 13,000 clones, around 84% observed once, and the top ten hold about 25%. The receptor was derived from a human donor in good health. Material for sequencing was CD4+ T cells from PBMCs, cultured in vitro. The chain carries TRBV19 and TRBJ1-6, with D hard to call. The CDR3 DNA reads as TGTGCCAGTAGTATCGGAGTTCTCAGCTATAATTCACCCCTCCACTTT. Translated: CASSIGVLSYNSPLHF. Filled out from reference TRBV19 and TRBJ1-6, the complete variable domain reads DGGITQSPKYLFRKEGQNVTLSCEQNLNHDAMYWYRQDPGQGLRLIYYSQIVNDFQKGDIAEGYSVSREKKESFPLTVTSAQKNPTAFYLCASSIGVLSYNSPLHFGNGTRLTVT.